This record concerns one TCR beta chain sequence. Produced via immunoSEQ multiplex PCR; TCRdb's table is partial and in-frame only. The repertoire holds about 110,000 clones, with about 80% as singletons. This entry comes from a study of control samples from healthy donors and cancer patients. The germline V gene encodes CDR1 SGHNT and CDR2 YYREEE (reference sequence). With 3 bases removed from V and 5 bases from J, the gap between germline ends came to 11 bases. The CDR3 runs 13 residues. The rearrangement uses TRBV5-4 and TRBJ1-1; D remains ambiguous. This TCR was recovered from a man aged 18 to 30 in good health. Material for sequencing was blood. The CDR3 DNA reads TGTGCCAGCAGCTCGGAAACGAGGACTGAAGCTTTCTTT. Its translation is CASSSETRTEAFF.